One and the same sample provided the 2 T cell receptor beta chains below, sequenced in a study of blood T cell repertoires in COVID-19. Measured with immunoSEQ multiplex PCR; TCRdb has only the in-frame clones, and not every one. The table includes about 150,000 clones, 70% to 90% detected once. Sequenced sample: PBMCs or T cells enriched from blood (not recorded which). The origin of the receptors is a woman in her thirties with acute COVID-19.

This chain connects TRBV9 to TRBJ2-3; TRBD2 is a possible D gene (6 bases). CDR1 and CDR2 (germline): SGDLS, YYNGEE. The V gene lost 0 bases and the J gene lost 0 bases, with 8 bases spanning the gap. The CDR3 consists of 15 residues. The CDR3 DNA reads TGTGCCAGCAGCGTAGGTAGCGGAAGCACAGATACGCAGTATTTT. This translates into CASSVGSGSTDTQYF. Full variable domain (outside the CDR3, taken from reference TRBV9 and TRBJ2-3): DSGVTQTPKHLITATGQRVTLRCSPRSGDLSVYWYQQSLDQGLQFLIQYYNGEERAKGNILERFSAQQFPDLHSELNLSSLELGDSALYFCASSVGSGSTDTQYFGPGTRLTVL.

The rearrangement joins TRBV3-1 (or the pseudogene TRBV3-2) to TRBJ2-2; 7 positions match TRBD2. From germline, CDR1 is LGHDT and CDR2 YNNKEL (reference sequence). J gave up 11 bases and V 5 bases, and 11 bases lay outside the gene matches. This CDR3 spans 14 amino acids. Here the CDR3 DNA reads TGTGCCAGCAGCTTCGTGGGAGGGGTCGGCGAGCTGTTTTTT. The encoded protein is CASSFVGGVGELFF.